This T cell receptor beta chain was sequenced in a study of response to subunit inactivated influenza vaccine. Study-wide results and limits: Authors suggested that a seasonal influenza vaccination recruits few new T cells each time.

MiXCR, applied by TCRdb to the RT-PCR reads, yields one record per CDR3 protein. The sample has 600,000 to 850,000 distinct CDR3 sequences, 14% seen once. The CDR3 spans 15 residues. V shed 4 bases and J shed 10 bases, with 19 bases lying between them. Germline CDR1 KGHDR, CDR2 SFDVKD. This clonotype was seen a handful of times. Its antigen remains unknown. The rearrangement joins TRBV24-1 to TRBJ1-5; D is undetermined. This TCR derives from a man in his fifties or sixties who received an inactivated influenza vaccine. The sequences come from PBMCs from blood, collected less than 15 days before vaccination. The CDR3 DNA reads as TGTGCCACCAGTGACAGCGATTGGACGCTAAGCCCCCAGCATTTT. Its translation: CATSDSDWTLSPQHF.